These 22 T cell receptor beta chains were all obtained from the same sample, sequenced in a study of CD8 T cells in ankylosing spondylitis (dated by TCRdb to between 2016 and 2019). Libraries came from 5' RACE. The data were produced on an Illumina HiSeq 2500. Through fastp at Q25 and MiXCR, TCRdb rebuilt clones from the public reads, retaining in-frame beta chains. CDR3 protein sequences are deduplicated, and each keeps its most common genes and DNA. Across this sample there are approximately 92,000 distinct CDR3 sequences, with 7.5% to 9% seen only once. Under 6% of the sample goes to the ten largest clones. The specimen was blood, either unsorted or a sorted T cell fraction (not recorded which). Every receptor here comes from a male donor with ankylosing spondylitis or in good health (not recorded which).

This clonotype was detected ten times or more. CDR3 amino acids: CASSEIGTGAHYEQYF. Here the CDR3 DNA reads TGTGCCAGCAGTGAGATCGGGACAGGAGCTCACTACGAGCAGTACTTC. The chain is built from TRBV6-2 or TRBV6-3 and TRBJ2-7, with 8 nucleotides matching TRBD1. In germline, CDR1 is MNHEY, CDR2 SVGEGT. This CDR3 has 16 amino acids. V gave up 5 bases and J gave up 3 bases; unmatched junction bases: 12.

Notes on this clonotype: A much larger clonotype is one base distant, so this may be a read error. V gene TRBV20-1 combines with J gene TRBJ2-5, with D perhaps matching TRBD1 (6 bases). Germline CDR1 is DFQATT and CDR2 is SNEGSKA (reference sequence). There are 14 residues in the CDR3. The CDR3 loop reads CSAGITGQKEIQYF. In DNA, the CDR3 is TGCAGTGCTGGGATTACAGGGCAAAAGGAGATCCAGTACTTC.

This clonotype was seen ten or more times. This rearrangement joins TRBV29-1 to TRBJ1-2, with D maybe TRBD1 (5 bases). In germline, CDR1 is SQVTM, CDR2 ANQGSEA. The CDR3 has 13 residues. Deletions cut 2 bases from V and 8 bases from J, with 15 bases between. The CDR3 sequence: CSVERVREGGYTF. In nucleotides, the CDR3 is TGCAGCGTTGAAAGGGTCAGGGAAGGGGGCTACACCTTC.

In this sample, this clonotype turned up many times. The V and J genes are TRBV20-1 and TRBJ1-1; TRBD1 might be the D (6 bases). Germline values: CDR1 DFQATT, CDR2 SNEGSKA (reference sequence). This CDR3 is built from 14 residues. V was clipped by 2 bases and J by 8 bases, with 18 bases between them. CDR3: CSARITAGASEAFF. DNA of the CDR3: TGCAGTGCTAGAATTACCGCAGGGGCCTCGGAAGCTTTCTTT.

This clonotype has at least ten counts. The genes are TRBV10-2 and TRBJ2-5, with 9 bases matching TRBD2. V was clipped by 2 bases and J by 2 bases; unmatched bases: 12. In germline, CDR1 is WSHSY, CDR2 SAAADI. This CDR3 region has 18 residues. The CDR3 DNA is TGCGCCAGCAGTGAGAGTCTGTTCGTAGCGGGGGCACAAGAGACCCAGTACTTC. It encodes CASSESLFVAGAQETQYF.

The chain recombines TRBV7-2 with TRBJ2-5; weak D call: TRBD2 (5 bases). Between the trimmed V and J ends, which lost 2 bases and 4 bases, there was a span of 11 bases. The CDR3 runs to 14 residues. Germline V CDR1 and CDR2: SGHTA, FQGNSA. The DNA of the CDR3 is TGTGCCAGCAGCTTAACTGCTAGCACAGAGACCCAGTACTTC. Translation gives CASSLTASTETQYF.

CDR3 protein: CSALPGGAEKLFF. CDR3 sequence (DNA): TGCAGTGCCCTCCCCGGGGGCGCGGAAAAACTGTTTTTT. The chain combines TRBV20-1 with TRBJ1-4; D perhaps matches TRBD1 (6 bases). V was trimmed by 6 bases and J by 8 bases, leaving 16 bases between them. Per germline, CDR1 DFQATT and CDR2 SNEGSKA (reference sequence). The CDR3 spans 13 residues.

This clonotype came up many times. V is TRBV7-2 and J is TRBJ2-5, with D perhaps TRBD2 (6 bases). With 3 bases removed from V and 5 bases from J, the gap between germline ends came to 19 bases. The CDR3 sequence is 16 residues long. Germline CDR1 reads SGHTA; CDR2 reads FQGNSA. CDR3 region: CASSFSPTSGRETQYF. CDR3 in DNA: TGTGCCAGCAGCTTTTCGCCAACCTCGGGGAGGGAGACCCAGTACTTC.

V is TRBV7-2 and J is TRBJ2-3, with unresolved D. The CDR3 contains 13 residues. The germline V and J ends were trimmed by 0 bases and 5 bases, with 6 bases remaining between them. Germline V lookup: CDR1 SGHTA, CDR2 FQGNSA. CDR3 protein: CASSLATRDTQYF. In DNA, the CDR3 is TGTGCCAGCAGCTTAGCGACCAGAGATACGCAGTATTTT.

This clonotype was observed at least ten times. The chain carries TRBV20-1 and TRBJ2-7; 11 positions agree with TRBD2. V dropped 5 bases and J dropped 6; count of bases not matched to a gene: 12. CDR1 DFQATT and CDR2 SNEGSKA come from the germline V gene (reference sequence). The CDR3 runs to 15 residues. CDR3 in DNA: TGCAGTGCTTCCCCCCCGACTAGCGGGGAGGGCGAGCAGTACTTC. Amino acid sequence: CSASPPTSGEGEQYF.

The genes are TRBV11-2 and TRBJ2-2, with a weak D call TRBD1 (6 bases). The CDR3 covers 16 residues. Per germline, CDR1 SGHAT and CDR2 FQNNGV. V lost 1 base and J lost 5, with 14 bases in between. The CDR3 loop is CASSLASQQGTGELFF. CDR3 DNA: TGTGCCAGCAGCTTAGCTTCCCAACAGGGTACCGGGGAGCTGTTTTTT.

This clonotype was detected ten times or more. This chain links TRBV5-1 with TRBJ2-2; a weak D match, TRBD2 (5 bases). The germline V and J ends were trimmed by 5 bases and 0 bases, with 11 bases remaining between them. Germline assignment: CDR1 SGHRS and CDR2 YFSETQ. This CDR3 is 15 amino acids long. CDR3 amino acids: CASRPGIANTGELFF. Written as DNA, the CDR3 is TGCGCCAGCAGACCGGGGATTGCGAACACCGGGGAGCTGTTTTTT.

This clonotype was seen at least ten times. The CDR3 sequence: CASSAVGTGGPYNEQFF. Here the CDR3 DNA reads TGTGCCAGCAGCGCGGTGGGGACAGGGGGTCCCTACAATGAGCAGTTCTTC. The genes are TRBV9 and TRBJ2-1, with 11 bases fitting TRBD1. The germline CDR1 and CDR2 sequences are SGDLS and YYNGEE. The V and J ends lost 3 bases and 2 bases, in that order; junction bases with no gene match: 7. The CDR3 covers 17 residues.

The rearrangement joins TRBV19 to TRBJ1-5; D perhaps matches TRBD1 (5 bases). V was pared by 7 bases and J by 1 base, with 17 bases between. CDR3 length: 16 amino acids. Per the germline V gene, CDR1 is LNHDA and CDR2 is SQIVND (reference sequence). Written as DNA, the CDR3 is TGTGCCAGTACCCACGGGGGGAGCCAAAGCAATCAGCCCCAGCATTTT. Translated: CASTHGGSQSNQPQHF.

There are many counts of this clonotype. The CDR3 bases are TGTGCCACCAGTGATGTCGGTGCGAATGAGCAGTTCTTC. This gives the protein CATSDVGANEQFF. V usage is TRBV24-1 and J usage is TRBJ2-1; D is unresolved. CDR3 length equals 13 residues. Germline V lookup: CDR1 KGHDR, CDR2 SFDVKD. V lost 3 bases and J lost 7, with 9 bases in between.

This clonotype has at least ten counts. The chain uses TRBV28 and TRBJ2-7; a weak D match, TRBD2 (5 bases). Germline CDR1 MDHEN, CDR2 SYDVKM. This CDR3 is built from 17 residues. With 6 bases removed from V and 3 bases from J, the gap between germline ends came to 24 bases. In DNA, the CDR3 is TGTGCCAGCAGCCGATCTGGGAGTGGTTCGTTCAACTACGAGCAGTACTTC. Residues: CASSRSGSGSFNYEQYF. The full variable domain, with the rest looked up from reference TRBV28 and TRBJ2-7, is DVKVTQSSRYLVKRTGEKVFLECVQDMDHENMFWYRQDPGLGLRLIYFSYDVKMKEKGDIPEGYSVSREKKERFSLILESASTNQTSMYLCASSRSGSGSFNYEQYFGPGTRLTVT.

This clonotype was detected ten times or more. V is TRBV20-1 and J is TRBJ2-1; tentatively, D is TRBD2 (6 bases). V was pared by 5 bases and J by 9 bases, with 17 bases between. Germline V gene sequence: CDR1 DFQATT, CDR2 SNEGSKA (reference sequence). The CDR3 spans 13 residues. CDR3 protein: CSAGTGALGEQFF. Here the CDR3 DNA reads TGCAGTGCTGGGACGGGAGCCTTGGGTGAGCAGTTCTTC.

This clonotype was picked up many times. CDR3 nucleotides: TGTGCCAGCAGCTTCCTCGGTACGGAGACCCAGTACTTC. Its translation: CASSFLGTETQYF. The chain combines TRBV7-9 with TRBJ2-5, with D uncertain. CDR1 and CDR2 from the germline V gene are SEHNR and FQNEAQ (reference sequence). This CDR3 is built from 13 residues. The ends were cut back, 3 bases at V and 5 bases at J, with 10 bases in the middle.

This clonotype has just a few counts. The rearrangement uses TRBV7-9 and TRBJ2-5; D gene ambiguous. Germline lookup yields CDR1 SEHNR and CDR2 FQNEAQ (reference sequence). This CDR3 has 13 amino acids. The germline V and J ends were trimmed by 2 bases and 3 bases, with 7 bases remaining between them. The CDR3, as DNA: TGTGCCAGCAGCTTAAGCACAGAAGAGACCCAGTACTTC. Translation gives CASSLSTEETQYF.

This clonotype was seen many times. The chain combines TRBV5-5 with TRBJ2-2; D possibly matches TRBD1 or TRBD2 (6 bases each). This CDR3 comprises 16 residues. In germline, CDR1 is SGHKS, CDR2 YYEKEE (reference sequence). Trimming pared 0 bases from V and 0 bases from J, leaving 9 bases between. The CDR3 region is CASSLEGGSNTGELFF. The CDR3 coding sequence is TGTGCCAGCAGCTTGGAAGGGGGGTCGAACACCGGGGAGCTGTTTTTT.

The table lists this clonotype with many counts. CDR3 protein: CASSKGTDSHSPLHF. In nucleotides, the CDR3 is TGTGCCAGTAGTAAGGGCACAGACTCGCATTCACCCCTCCACTTT. This chain uses TRBV19 with TRBJ1-6; D is ambiguous. Germline V gives CDR1 LNHDA, CDR2 SQIVND (reference sequence). V was clipped by 4 bases and J by 8 bases, with 15 bases between them. The CDR3 runs 15 residues.

This clonotype was counted many times. The V call is TRBV10-3, the J call TRBJ2-7; perhaps TRBD2 as D (6 bases). CDR3 size: 13 residues. Germline V gene lookup returns CDR1 ENHRY and CDR2 SYGVKD. Trimming took 10 bases from V and 4 from J, leaving 17 bases between them. The CDR3 loop is CASGTLARYEQYF. CDR3 nucleotides: TGTGCCAGCGGGACTCTAGCCCGTTACGAGCAGTACTTC.